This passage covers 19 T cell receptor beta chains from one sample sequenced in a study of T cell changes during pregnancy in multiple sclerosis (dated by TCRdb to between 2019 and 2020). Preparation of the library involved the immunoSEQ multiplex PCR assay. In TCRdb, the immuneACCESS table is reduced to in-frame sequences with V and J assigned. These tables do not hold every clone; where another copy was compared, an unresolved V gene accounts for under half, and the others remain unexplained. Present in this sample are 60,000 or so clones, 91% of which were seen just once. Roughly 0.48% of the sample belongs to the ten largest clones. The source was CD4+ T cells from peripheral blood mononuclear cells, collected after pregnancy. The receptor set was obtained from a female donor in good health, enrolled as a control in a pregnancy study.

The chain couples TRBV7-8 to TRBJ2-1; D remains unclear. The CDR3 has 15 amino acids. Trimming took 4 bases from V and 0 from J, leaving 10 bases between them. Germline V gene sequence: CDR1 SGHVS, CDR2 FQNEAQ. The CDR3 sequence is CASSSDWSSYNEQFF. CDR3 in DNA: TGTGCCAGCAGCTCCGACTGGAGCTCCTACAATGAGCAGTTCTTC.

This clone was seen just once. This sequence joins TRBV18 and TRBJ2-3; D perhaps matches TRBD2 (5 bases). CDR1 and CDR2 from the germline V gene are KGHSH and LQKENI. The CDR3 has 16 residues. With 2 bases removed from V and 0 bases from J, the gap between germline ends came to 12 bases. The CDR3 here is CASSPLAGSSTDTQYF. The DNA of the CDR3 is TGTGCCAGCTCACCATTGGCGGGCTCTAGCACAGATACGCAGTATTTT.

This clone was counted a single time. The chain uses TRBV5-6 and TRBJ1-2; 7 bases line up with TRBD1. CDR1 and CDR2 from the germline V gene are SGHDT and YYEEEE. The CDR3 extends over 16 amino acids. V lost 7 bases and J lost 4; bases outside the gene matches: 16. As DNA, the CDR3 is TGTGCCAGCGGCAGACTGACAGGGCGGAAAAGCTATGGCTACACCTTC. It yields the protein CASGRLTGRKSYGYTF. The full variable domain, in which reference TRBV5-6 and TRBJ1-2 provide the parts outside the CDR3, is DAGVTQSPTHLIKTRGQQVTLRCSPKSGHDTVSWYQQALGQGPQFIFQYYEEEERQRGNFPDRFSGHQFPNYSSELNVNALLLGDSALYLCASGRLTGRKSYGYTFGSGTRLTVV.

Written as DNA, the CDR3 is TGTGCCAGCAGCCACGGGACAGACAATCAGCCCCAGCATTTT. Translated: CASSHGTDNQPQHF. This chain links TRBV7-2 with TRBJ1-5, with TRBD1 matching over 7 bases. CDR1 is SGHTA and CDR2 is FQGNSA in the germline V gene. This CDR3 has 14 residues. V trimming: 5 bases; J trimming: 3 bases; junction bases outside the gene matches: 4.

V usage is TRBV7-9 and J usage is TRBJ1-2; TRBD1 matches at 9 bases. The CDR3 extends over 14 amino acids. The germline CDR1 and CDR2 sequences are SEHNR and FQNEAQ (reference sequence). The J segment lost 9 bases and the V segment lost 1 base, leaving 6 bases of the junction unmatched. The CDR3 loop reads CASSLGQGVESYTF. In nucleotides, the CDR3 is TGTGCCAGCAGCTTAGGACAGGGGGTAGAAAGCTACACCTTC.

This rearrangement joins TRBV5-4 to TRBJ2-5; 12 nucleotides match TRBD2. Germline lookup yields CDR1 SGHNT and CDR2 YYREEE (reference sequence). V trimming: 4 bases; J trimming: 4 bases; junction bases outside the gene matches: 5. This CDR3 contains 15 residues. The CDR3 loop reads CASSGRGLAGETQYF. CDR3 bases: TGTGCCAGCAGCGGTAGGGGACTAGCGGGAGAGACCCAGTACTTC.

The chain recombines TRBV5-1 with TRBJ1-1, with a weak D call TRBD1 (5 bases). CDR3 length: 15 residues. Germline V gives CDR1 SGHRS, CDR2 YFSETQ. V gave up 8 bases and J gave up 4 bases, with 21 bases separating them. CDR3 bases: TGCGCCAGTTATTGGGCTCCCCAGGGCGGCACTGAAGCTTTCTTT. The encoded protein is CASYWAPQGGTEAFF.

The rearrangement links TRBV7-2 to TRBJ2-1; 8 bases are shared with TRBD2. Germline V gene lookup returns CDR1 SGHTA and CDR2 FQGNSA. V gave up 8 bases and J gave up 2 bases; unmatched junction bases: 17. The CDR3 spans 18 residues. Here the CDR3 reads CASGWSPVKRGTYNEQFF. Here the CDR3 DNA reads TGTGCCAGCGGGTGGTCCCCGGTGAAGCGGGGGACCTACAATGAGCAGTTCTTC.

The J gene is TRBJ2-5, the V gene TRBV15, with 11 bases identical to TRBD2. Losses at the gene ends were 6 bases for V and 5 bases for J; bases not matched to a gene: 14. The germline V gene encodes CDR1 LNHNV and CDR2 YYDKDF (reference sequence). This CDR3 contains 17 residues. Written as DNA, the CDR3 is TGTGCCACCAGGGCCAGGGCAACTAGCGGGGGTTATGAGACCCAGTACTTC. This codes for CATRARATSGGYETQYF.

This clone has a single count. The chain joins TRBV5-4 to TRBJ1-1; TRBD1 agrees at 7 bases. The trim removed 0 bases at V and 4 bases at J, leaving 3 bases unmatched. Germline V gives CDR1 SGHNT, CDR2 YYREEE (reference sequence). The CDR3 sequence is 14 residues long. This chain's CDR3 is CASSLGQGFTEAFF. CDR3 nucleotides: TGTGCCAGCAGCTTGGGACAGGGTTTCACTGAAGCTTTCTTT.

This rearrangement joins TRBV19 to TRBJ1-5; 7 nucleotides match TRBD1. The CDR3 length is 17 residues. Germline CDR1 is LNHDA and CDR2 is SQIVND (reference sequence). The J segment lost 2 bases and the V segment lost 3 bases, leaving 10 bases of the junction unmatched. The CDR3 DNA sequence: TGTGCCAGTAGTATGACGACAGGGTCCCTCGGCAATCAGCCCCAGCATTTT. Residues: CASSMTTGSLGNQPQHF.

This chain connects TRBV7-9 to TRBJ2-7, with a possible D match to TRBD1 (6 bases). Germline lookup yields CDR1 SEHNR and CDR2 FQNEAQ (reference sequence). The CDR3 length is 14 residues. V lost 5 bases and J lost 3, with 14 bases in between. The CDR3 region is CASSPGDTYYEQYF. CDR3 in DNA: TGTGCCAGCAGCCCAGGGGACACTTACTACGAGCAGTACTTC.

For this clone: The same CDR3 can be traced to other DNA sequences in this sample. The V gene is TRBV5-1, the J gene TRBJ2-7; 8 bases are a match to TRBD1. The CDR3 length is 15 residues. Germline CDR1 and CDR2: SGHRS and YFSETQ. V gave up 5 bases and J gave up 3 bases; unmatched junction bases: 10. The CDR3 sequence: CASRGIGQGHYEQYF. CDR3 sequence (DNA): TGCGCCAGCAGGGGAATAGGACAGGGTCACTACGAGCAGTACTTC. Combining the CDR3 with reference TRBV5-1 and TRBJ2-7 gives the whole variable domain KAGVTQTPRYLIKTRGQQVTLSCSPISGHRSVSWYQQTPGQGLQFLFEYFSETQRNKGNFPGRFSGRQFSNSRSEMNVSTLELGDSALYLCASRGIGQGHYEQYFGPGTRLTVT.

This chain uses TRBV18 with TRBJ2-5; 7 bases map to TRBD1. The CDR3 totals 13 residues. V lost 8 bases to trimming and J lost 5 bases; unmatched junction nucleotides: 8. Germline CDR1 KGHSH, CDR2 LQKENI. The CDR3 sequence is CASLDRLEETQYF. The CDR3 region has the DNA TGTGCCAGCCTGGACAGGTTGGAGGAGACCCAGTACTTC.

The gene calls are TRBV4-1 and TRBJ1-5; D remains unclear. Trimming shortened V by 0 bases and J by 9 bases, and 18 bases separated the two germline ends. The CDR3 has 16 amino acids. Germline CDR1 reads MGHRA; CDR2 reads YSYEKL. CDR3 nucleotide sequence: TGCGCCAGCAGCCAAGAGGGGAGAGCAGTCGTTTGGCCCCAGCATTTT. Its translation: CASSQEGRAVVWPQHF.

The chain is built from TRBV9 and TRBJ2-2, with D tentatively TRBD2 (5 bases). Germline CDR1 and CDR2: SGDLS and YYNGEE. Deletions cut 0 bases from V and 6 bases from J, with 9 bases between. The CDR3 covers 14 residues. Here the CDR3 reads CASSVGRGAGELFF. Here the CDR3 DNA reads TGTGCCAGCAGCGTAGGACGGGGTGCCGGGGAGCTGTTTTTT.

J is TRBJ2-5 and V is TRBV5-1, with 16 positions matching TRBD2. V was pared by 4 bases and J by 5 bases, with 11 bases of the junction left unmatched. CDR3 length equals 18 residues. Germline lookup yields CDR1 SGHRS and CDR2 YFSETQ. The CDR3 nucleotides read TGCGCCAGCAGCCCCGGGACTAGCGGGGGGGCCGGGAAGGAGACCCAGTACTTC. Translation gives CASSPGTSGGAGKETQYF.

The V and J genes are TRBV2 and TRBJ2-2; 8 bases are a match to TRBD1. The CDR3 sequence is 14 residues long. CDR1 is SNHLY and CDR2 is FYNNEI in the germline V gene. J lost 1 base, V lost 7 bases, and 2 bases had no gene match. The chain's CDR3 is CASIGQGNTGELFF. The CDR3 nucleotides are TGTGCCAGCATCGGACAGGGGAACACCGGGGAGCTGTTTTTT.

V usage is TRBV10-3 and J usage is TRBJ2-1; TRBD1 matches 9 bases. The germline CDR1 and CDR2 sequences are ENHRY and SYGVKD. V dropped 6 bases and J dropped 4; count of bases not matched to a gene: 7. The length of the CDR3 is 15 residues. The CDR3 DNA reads TGTGCCATCAGCACCTGGGACAGGGTTTACAATGAGCAGTTCTTC. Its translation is CAISTWDRVYNEQFF.